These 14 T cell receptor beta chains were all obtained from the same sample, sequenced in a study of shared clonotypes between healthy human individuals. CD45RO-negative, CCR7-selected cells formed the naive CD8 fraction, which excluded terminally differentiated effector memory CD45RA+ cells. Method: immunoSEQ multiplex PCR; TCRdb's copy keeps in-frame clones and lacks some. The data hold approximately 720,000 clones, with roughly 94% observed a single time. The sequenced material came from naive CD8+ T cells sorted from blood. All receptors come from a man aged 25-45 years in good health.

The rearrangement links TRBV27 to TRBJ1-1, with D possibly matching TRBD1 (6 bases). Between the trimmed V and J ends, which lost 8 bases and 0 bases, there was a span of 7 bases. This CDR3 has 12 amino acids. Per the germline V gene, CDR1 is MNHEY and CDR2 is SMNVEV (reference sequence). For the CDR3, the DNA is TGTGCCAGCCAGGGGTTGAACACTGAAGCTTTCTTT. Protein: CASQGLNTEAFF.

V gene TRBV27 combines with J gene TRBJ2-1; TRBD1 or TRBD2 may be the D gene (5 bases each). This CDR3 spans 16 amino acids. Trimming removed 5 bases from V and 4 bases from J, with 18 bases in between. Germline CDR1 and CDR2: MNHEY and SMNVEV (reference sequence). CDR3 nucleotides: TGTGCCAGCAGTCTCCCTGGGGGAGCCCTTTACAATGAGCAGTTCTTC. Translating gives CASSLPGGALYNEQFF.

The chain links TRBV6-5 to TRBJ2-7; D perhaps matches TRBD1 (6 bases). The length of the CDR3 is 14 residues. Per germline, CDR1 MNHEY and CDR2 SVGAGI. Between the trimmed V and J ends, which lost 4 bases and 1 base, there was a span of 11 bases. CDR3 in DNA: TGTGCCAGCAGTTCATACAGGGATTCCTACGAGCAGTACTTC. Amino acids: CASSSYRDSYEQYF.

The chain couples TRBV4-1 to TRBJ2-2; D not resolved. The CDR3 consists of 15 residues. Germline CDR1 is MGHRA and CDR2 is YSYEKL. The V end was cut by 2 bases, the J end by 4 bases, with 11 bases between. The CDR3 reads CASSQSDGGTGELFF. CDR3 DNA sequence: TGCGCCAGCAGCCAATCGGACGGCGGCACCGGGGAGCTGTTTTTT.

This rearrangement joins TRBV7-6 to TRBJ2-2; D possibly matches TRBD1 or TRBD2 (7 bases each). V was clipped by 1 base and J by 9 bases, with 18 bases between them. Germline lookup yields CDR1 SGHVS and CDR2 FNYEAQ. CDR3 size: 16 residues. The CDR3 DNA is TGTGCCAGCAGCTTAGATGCAGGGGGGGACCACCGGGAGCTGTTTTTT. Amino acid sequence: CASSLDAGGDHRELFF. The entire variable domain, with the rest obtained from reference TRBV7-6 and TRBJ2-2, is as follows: GAGVSQSPRYKVTKRGQDVALRCDPISGHVSLYWYRQALGQGPEFLTYFNYEAQQDKSGLPNDRFSAERPEGSISTLTIQRTEQRDSAMYRCASSLDAGGDHRELFFGEGSRLTVL.

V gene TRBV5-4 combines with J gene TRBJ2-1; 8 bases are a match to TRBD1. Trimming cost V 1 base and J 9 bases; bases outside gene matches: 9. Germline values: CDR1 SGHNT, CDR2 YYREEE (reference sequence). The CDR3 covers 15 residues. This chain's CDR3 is CASSLNPGGFSEQFF. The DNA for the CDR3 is TGTGCCAGCAGCTTGAACCCAGGGGGCTTCTCTGAGCAGTTCTTC.

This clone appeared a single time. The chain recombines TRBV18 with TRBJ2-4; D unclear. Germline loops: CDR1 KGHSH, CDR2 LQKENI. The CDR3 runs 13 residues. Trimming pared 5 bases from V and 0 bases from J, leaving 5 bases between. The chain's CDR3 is CASSDAAKNIQYF. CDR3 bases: TGTGCCAGCTCAGATGCAGCCAAAAACATTCAGTACTTC.

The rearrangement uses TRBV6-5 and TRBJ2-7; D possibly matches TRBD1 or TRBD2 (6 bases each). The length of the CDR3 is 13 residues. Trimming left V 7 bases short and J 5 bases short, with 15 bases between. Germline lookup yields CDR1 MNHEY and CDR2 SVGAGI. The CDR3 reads CASILGAGNEQYF. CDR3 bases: TGTGCCAGCATTCTGGGGGCGGGGAACGAGCAGTACTTC.

CDR3 sequence (DNA): TGTGCCAGTATGGGGGTGACGTTGGATGAGCAGTTCTTC. This codes for CASMGVTLDEQFF. The chain links TRBV7-9 to TRBJ2-1; D assignment may be TRBD1 or TRBD2 (5 bases each). Looked up from germline, CDR1 is SEHNR and CDR2 is FQNEAQ (reference sequence). Between the trimmed V and J ends, which lost 9 bases and 8 bases, there was a span of 17 bases. CDR3 length: 13 amino acids.

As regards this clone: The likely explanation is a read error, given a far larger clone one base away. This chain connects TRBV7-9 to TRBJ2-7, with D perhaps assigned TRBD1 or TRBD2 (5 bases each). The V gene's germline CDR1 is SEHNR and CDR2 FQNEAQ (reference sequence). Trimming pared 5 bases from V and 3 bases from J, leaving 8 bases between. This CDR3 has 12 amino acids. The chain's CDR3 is CASSGTDYEQYF. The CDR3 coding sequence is TGTGCCAGCAGCGGGACGGACTACGAGCAGTACTTC.

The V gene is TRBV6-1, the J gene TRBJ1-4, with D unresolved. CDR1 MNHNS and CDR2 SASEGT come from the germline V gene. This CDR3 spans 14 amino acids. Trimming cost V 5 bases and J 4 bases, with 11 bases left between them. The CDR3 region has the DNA TGTGCCAGCAGTCAAAGAGCTAATAATGAAAAACTGTTTTTT. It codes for CASSQRANNEKLFF.

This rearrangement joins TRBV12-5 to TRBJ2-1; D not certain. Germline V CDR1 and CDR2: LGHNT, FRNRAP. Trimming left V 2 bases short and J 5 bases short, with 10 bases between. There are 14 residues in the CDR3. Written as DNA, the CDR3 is TGTGCTAGTGGTTTGTCGGGCAGTGACAATGAGCAGTTCTTC. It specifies CASGLSGSDNEQFF.

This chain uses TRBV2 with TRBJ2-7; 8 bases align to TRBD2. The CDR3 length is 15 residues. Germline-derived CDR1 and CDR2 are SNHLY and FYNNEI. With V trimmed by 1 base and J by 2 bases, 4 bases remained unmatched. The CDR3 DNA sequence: TGTGCCAGCAGTGAAGACCGGGGGGGTGCCTACGAGCAGTACTTC. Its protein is CASSEDRGGAYEQYF.

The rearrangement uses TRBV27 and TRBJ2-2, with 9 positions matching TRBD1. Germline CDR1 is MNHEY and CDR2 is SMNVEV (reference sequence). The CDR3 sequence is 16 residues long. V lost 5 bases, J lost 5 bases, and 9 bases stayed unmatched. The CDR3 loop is CASSKLATGGTGELFF. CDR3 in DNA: TGTGCCAGCAGTAAACTTGCGACAGGGGGGACCGGGGAGCTGTTTTTT.